The 20 T cell receptor beta chains presented below share a single source sample, sequenced in a study of vaccination effects on CD4 cells after COVID-19. Their cognate antigens are unknown. Pools of viral peptides were used by the ViraFEST assay to expand antigen-specific CD4+ T cells ahead of sequencing. Having been cultured for roughly 10 days, the cells underwent CD4+ T cell isolation. Among the vaccine recipients, none had a prior SARS-CoV-2 infection, and nucleocapsid antibodies were negative. The protocol was immunoSEQ multiplex PCR, while the TCRdb copy is restricted to in-frame clones and leaves out a portion. Of around 66,000 clones in the sample, about 71% were seen once. Sequencing was performed on CD4+ T cells from PBMCs cultured with HCoV-OC43 spike peptides, taken before COVID-19 vaccination. Subset specified: HCoV-OC43 spike overlapping peptide pool stimulation. The receptor set was obtained from a human donor who received a COVID-19 vaccine.

Remarks on this clone: This CDR3 is also generated by other DNA sequences in the sample. The genes are TRBV5-1 and TRBJ1-2; D is ambiguous. V was pared by 0 bases and J by 0 bases, with 6 bases between. The CDR3 totals 14 residues. Germline V gene data show CDR1 as SGHRS and CDR2 as YFSETQ. The CDR3 nucleotides read TGCGCCAGCAGCTTGGGCAGCACTAACTATGGCTACACCTTC. This gives the protein CASSLGSTNYGYTF.

This chain uses TRBV9 with TRBJ1-4; weak D call: TRBD1 (6 bases). V was clipped by 0 bases and J by 3 bases, with 9 bases between them. The CDR3 is 15 amino acids. Germline loops: CDR1 SGDLS, CDR2 YYNGEE. The CDR3 spells CASSVEGGPNEKLFF. CDR3 DNA sequence: TGTGCCAGCAGCGTAGAGGGGGGCCCTAATGAAAAACTGTTTTTT.

The J gene is TRBJ2-1, the V gene TRBV5-8; D not resolved. This CDR3 is built from 17 residues. Germline CDR1 is SGHTS and CDR2 is YDEGEE. V was shortened by 1 base and J by 0 bases, with 14 bases between the two germline ends. CDR3 in DNA: TGTGCCAGCAGCTTGCGGCACCTTCCGAGCTCCTACAATGAGCAGTTCTTC. Protein sequence: CASSLRHLPSSYNEQFF.

The chain joins TRBV5-1 to TRBJ2-3; no clear D. Looked up from germline, CDR1 is SGHRS and CDR2 is YFSETQ. The V end was cut by 7 bases, the J end by 7 bases, with 13 bases between. The CDR3 has 12 amino acids. CDR3 loop: CASGSTSYTQYF. The CDR3 nucleotides read TGCGCCAGCGGATCGACCTCATATACGCAGTATTTT.

This rearrangement joins TRBV4-2 to TRBJ2-5; weak D call: TRBD2 (6 bases). This CDR3 region has 14 residues. From germline, CDR1 is LGHNA and CDR2 YNFKEQ. V gave up 2 bases and J gave up 2 bases, with 9 bases separating them. The CDR3: CASSQHSGQETQYF. DNA for the CDR3: TGTGCCAGCAGCCAACATAGCGGTCAAGAGACCCAGTACTTC.

This clone was counted once. This chain uses TRBV9 with TRBJ2-5; 9 bases fit TRBD1. Trimming cost V 0 bases and J 2 bases; bases outside gene matches: 5. CDR3 length equals 16 residues. Germline V CDR1 and CDR2: SGDLS, YYNGEE. CDR3 in amino acids: CASSVADRGGQETQYF. As DNA, the CDR3 is TGTGCCAGCAGCGTAGCGGACAGGGGAGGGCAAGAGACCCAGTACTTC. Complete variable domain (other parts from reference TRBV9 and TRBJ2-5): DSGVTQTPKHLITATGQRVTLRCSPRSGDLSVYWYQQSLDQGLQFLIQYYNGEERAKGNILERFSAQQFPDLHSELNLSSLELGDSALYFCASSVADRGGQETQYFGPGTRLLVL.

The sample holds one count of this clone. The chain couples TRBV1 to TRBJ1-2; TRBD1 is the table's D call and was not checked against the DNA. TRBV1 constitutes a pseudogene. The CDR3 consists of 17 residues. CDR3 loop: CTSSLGVGGPANYGYTF. In nucleotides, the CDR3 is TGCACCAGCAGCCTCGGGGTAGGGGGCCCAGCTAACTATGGCTACACCTTC.

The chain links TRBV30 to TRBJ1-3; TRBD1 might be the D (5 bases). Germline CDR1 and CDR2: GTSNPN and SVGIG (reference sequence). V lost 4 bases and J lost 8, with 12 bases in between. This CDR3 region has 12 residues. CDR3 in DNA: TGTGCCTGGATGAGGGGCAAGTACACCATATATTTT. Translated: CAWMRGKYTIYF.

The CDR3, as DNA: TGCGCCAGCAGCTTGGGGGGGACCTATAATTCACCCCTCCACTTT. Amino acid sequence: CASSLGGTYNSPLHF. The chain links TRBV5-1 to TRBJ1-6, with D possibly TRBD1 on 5 matching bases. Germline CDR1 and CDR2: SGHRS and YFSETQ. The V end was cut by 0 bases, the J end by 2 bases, with 6 bases between. There are 15 residues in the CDR3.

The chain uses TRBV6-5 and TRBJ2-5; 9 nucleotides match TRBD1. CDR3 length: 16 residues. Germline V gives CDR1 MNHEY, CDR2 SVGAGI. J was trimmed by 6 bases and V by 2 bases; bases with no gene match: 10. CDR3 coding DNA: TGTGCCAGCAGTTACGACGCCGGGACAGGGTTAAAGACCCAGTACTTC. Its protein is CASSYDAGTGLKTQYF.

The genes are TRBV24-1 and TRBJ2-7; no definite D call. CDR3 length: 17 residues. Trimming cost V 0 bases and J 2 bases, with 16 bases left between them. CDR1 and CDR2 (germline): KGHDR, SFDVKD. The CDR3 DNA is TGTGCCACCAGTGATTTGCTTCGAAGGTTAACTCCCTACGAGCAGTACGTC. Translating gives CATSDLLRRLTPYEQYV.

This chain uses TRBV7-9 with TRBJ1-6; TRBD1 matches at 11 bases. Germline V gene sequence: CDR1 SEHNR, CDR2 FQNEAQ (reference sequence). The CDR3 runs 19 residues. J was trimmed by 0 bases and V by 3 bases; bases with no gene match: 7. This chain's CDR3 is CASSLWTGGPSSYNSPLHF. CDR3 coding DNA: TGTGCCAGCAGCTTGTGGACAGGGGGCCCCAGCTCCTATAATTCACCCCTCCACTTT.

The V and J genes are TRBV6-5 and TRBJ1-2; perhaps TRBD1 as D (6 bases). The germline V and J ends were trimmed by 8 bases and 4 bases, with 14 bases remaining between them. Per the germline V gene, CDR1 is MNHEY and CDR2 is SVGAGI. The CDR3 loop spans 13 amino acids. The CDR3 DNA reads as TGTGCCAGCGGGCTGGGGGCCGGCTATGGCTACACCTTC. This translates into CASGLGAGYGYTF.

The gene calls are TRBV20-1 and TRBJ1-4; D not resolved. The CDR3 spans 13 residues. Trimming cost V 3 bases and J 7 bases, with 12 bases left between them. Germline-derived CDR1 and CDR2 are DFQATT and SNEGSKA (reference sequence). The CDR3 DNA follows: TGCAGTGCTAGTTTTGCGGGAGCTGAAAAACTGTTTTTT. Amino acid sequence: CSASFAGAEKLFF.

This chain uses TRBV2 with TRBJ2-7; 8 bases are a match to TRBD1. The germline V gene has CDR1 SNHLY and CDR2 FYNNEI. After removal of 9 bases from V and 1 base from J, the junction contained 2 bases not matched to a gene. The CDR3 sequence is 12 residues long. The CDR3 protein is CASGTGSYEQYV. In DNA form, the CDR3 reads TGTGCCAGTGGGACAGGATCCTACGAGCAGTACGTC.

This rearrangement joins TRBV25-1 to TRBJ2-3; 8 positions agree with TRBD1. The length of the CDR3 is 15 residues. CDR1 and CDR2 from the germline V gene are MGHDK and SYGVNS. V was clipped by 4 bases and J by 3 bases; unmatched bases: 6. DNA of the CDR3: TGTGCCAGCAGTGCCGGGACAGGTTTAACAGATACGCAGTATTTT. Protein sequence: CASSAGTGLTDTQYF.

The sample holds a few counts of this clone. This chain joins TRBV5-1 and TRBJ2-1, with 9 bases identical to TRBD1. The V and J ends lost 4 bases and 4 bases, in that order; junction bases with no gene match: 9. In germline, CDR1 is SGHRS, CDR2 YFSETQ. The length of the CDR3 is 16 residues. CDR3 bases: TGCGCCAGCAGCCCGGACAGGGGCCTAATTTACAATGAGCAGTTCTTC. As protein: CASSPDRGLIYNEQFF.

The rearrangement links TRBV27 to TRBJ2-6; no reliable D call. The CDR3 loop spans 17 amino acids. V dropped 3 bases and J dropped 0 bases, with 12 bases sitting between them. Germline V gene sequence: CDR1 MNHEY, CDR2 SMNVEV (reference sequence). CDR3 coding DNA: TGTGCCAGCAGTTTTGCAGTAACCCCCTCTGGGGCCAACGTCCTGACTTTC. Its translation is CASSFAVTPSGANVLTF.

The rearrangement links TRBV4-1 to TRBJ2-5; TRBD1 is a possible D gene (6 bases). V was pared by 3 bases and J by 5 bases, with 13 bases between. This CDR3 contains 14 residues. CDR1 and CDR2 from the germline V gene are MGHRA and YSYEKL. CDR3 nucleotides: TGCGCCAGCAGCCAGCTACAGGGTCGGGAGACCCAGTACTTC. As protein: CASSQLQGRETQYF.

This clone was recorded a few times. This chain connects TRBV7-2 to TRBJ2-1; the D gene is possibly TRBD2 (6 bases). Germline V gene sequence: CDR1 SGHTA, CDR2 FQGNSA. The CDR3 contains 16 residues. Deletions cut 5 bases from V and 3 bases from J, with 17 bases between. The CDR3 sequence: CASSPFGRGGYNEQFF. For the CDR3, the DNA is TGTGCCAGCAGCCCCTTCGGGCGGGGCGGCTACAATGAGCAGTTCTTC. The full variable domain, with the rest looked up from reference TRBV7-2 and TRBJ2-1, is GAGVSQSPSNKVTEKGKDVELRCDPISGHTALYWYRQSLGQGLEFLIYFQGNSAPDKSGLPSDRFSAERTGGSVSTLTIQRTQQEDSAVYLCASSPFGRGGYNEQFFGPGTRLTVL.